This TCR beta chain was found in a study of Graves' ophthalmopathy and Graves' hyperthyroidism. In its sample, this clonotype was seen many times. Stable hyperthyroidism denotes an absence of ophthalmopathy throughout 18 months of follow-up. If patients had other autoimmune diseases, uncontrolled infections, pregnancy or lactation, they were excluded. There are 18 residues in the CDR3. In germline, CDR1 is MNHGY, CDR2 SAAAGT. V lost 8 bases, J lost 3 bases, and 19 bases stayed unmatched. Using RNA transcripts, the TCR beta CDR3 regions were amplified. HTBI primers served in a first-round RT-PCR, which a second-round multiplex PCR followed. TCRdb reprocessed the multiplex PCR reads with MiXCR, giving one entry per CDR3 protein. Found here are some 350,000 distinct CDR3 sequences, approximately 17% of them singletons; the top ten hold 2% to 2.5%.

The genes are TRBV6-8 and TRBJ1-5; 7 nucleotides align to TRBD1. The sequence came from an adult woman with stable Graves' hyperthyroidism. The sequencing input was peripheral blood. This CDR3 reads CASPVIGDSQTINQPQHF. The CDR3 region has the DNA TGTGCCAGCCCTGTAATAGGGGACAGTCAGACAATCAATCAGCCCCAGCATTTT.